This TCR beta chain was identified in a study of T-cell memory formation after mild COVID-19. As for the study in general: TCR clusters mostly belonged to single donors.

CDR1 is SGHRS and CDR2 is YFSETQ in the germline V gene. Losses at the gene ends were 5 bases for V and 7 bases for J; bases not matched to a gene: 10. CDR3 length equals 14 residues. Constant-segment primers served in 5'RACE that generated TCR alpha and TCR beta cDNA libraries bearing sample barcodes and UMIs. TCRdb recomputed calls from the 5' RACE reads with MiXCR, one row per CDR3 protein. This sample carries a few hundred thousand distinct CDR3 sequences, approximately 21% of them seen once, and the ten largest clones take approximately 8.4%. The gene calls are TRBV5-1 and TRBJ2-5; 8 bases are a match to TRBD1. Sequenced sample: PBMCs or a T cell subset sorted from them (not recorded which). This sequence was found in an adult woman who had mild COVID-19 (a few samples of this study predate the infection). Cell type and time point are not known. The CDR3 DNA is TGCGCCAGCAGTCCGGACAGGGAAGGGGGGACCCAGTACTTC. It specifies CASSPDREGGTQYF.